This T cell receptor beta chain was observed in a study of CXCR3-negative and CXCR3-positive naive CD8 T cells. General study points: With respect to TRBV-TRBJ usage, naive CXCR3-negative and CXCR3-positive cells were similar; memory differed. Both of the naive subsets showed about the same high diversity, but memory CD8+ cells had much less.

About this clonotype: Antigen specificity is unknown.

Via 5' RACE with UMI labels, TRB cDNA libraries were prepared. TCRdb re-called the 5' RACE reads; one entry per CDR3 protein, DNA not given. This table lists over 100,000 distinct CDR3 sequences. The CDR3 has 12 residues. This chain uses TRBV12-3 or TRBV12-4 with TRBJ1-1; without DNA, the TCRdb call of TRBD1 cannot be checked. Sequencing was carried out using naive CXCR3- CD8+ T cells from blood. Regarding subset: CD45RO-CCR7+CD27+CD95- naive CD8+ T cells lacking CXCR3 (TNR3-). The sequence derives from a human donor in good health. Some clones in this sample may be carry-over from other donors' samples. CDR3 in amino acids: CASSPGSTEAFF.